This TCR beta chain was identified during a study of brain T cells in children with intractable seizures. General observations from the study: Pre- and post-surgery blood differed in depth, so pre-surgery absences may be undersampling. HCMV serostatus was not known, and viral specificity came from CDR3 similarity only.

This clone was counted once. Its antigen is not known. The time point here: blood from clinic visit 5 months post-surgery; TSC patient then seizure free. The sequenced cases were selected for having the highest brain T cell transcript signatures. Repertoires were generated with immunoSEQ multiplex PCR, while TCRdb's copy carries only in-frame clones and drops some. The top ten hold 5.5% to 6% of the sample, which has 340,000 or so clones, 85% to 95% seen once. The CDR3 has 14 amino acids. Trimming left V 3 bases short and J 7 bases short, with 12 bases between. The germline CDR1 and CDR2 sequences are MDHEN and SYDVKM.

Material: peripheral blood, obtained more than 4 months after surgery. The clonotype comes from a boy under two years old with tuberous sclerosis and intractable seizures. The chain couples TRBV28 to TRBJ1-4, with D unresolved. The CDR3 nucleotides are TGTGCCAGCAGTTTTACCCGAAGCACTGAAAAACTGTTTTTT. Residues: CASSFTRSTEKLFF.